This T cell receptor beta chain was profiled in a study of shared clonotypes between healthy human individuals. Every donor, a Caucasian adult, lived in Nashville, Tennessee. Losses at the gene ends were 0 bases for V and 4 bases for J; bases not matched to a gene: 6. In germline, CDR1 is SGHTA, CDR2 FQGNSA. The CDR3 totals 16 residues. Sequenced by immunoSEQ multiplex PCR; TCRdb stores in-frame clones only, minus some. The sample gives over a million clones, 98% to 99% of which show up once; roughly 0.36% is in the top ten. The chain has TRBV7-2 and TRBJ2-7; 10 nucleotides match TRBD1. Specimen: naive CD4+ T cells sorted from blood. The subset here: CD45RA+ positively selected. This sequence was found in a man between 25 and 39 years old in good health. The CDR3 bases are TGTGCCAGCAGCTTAGCGGGGGGACAGGGGTTGTACGAGCAGTACTTC. This sequence encodes CASSLAGGQGLYEQYF.